The source of this T cell receptor (beta chain) is a study of cytomegalovirus exposure and HLA in healthy donors. Study information: Earlier sequencing of 150 million to 200 million T cells yielded 100 million to 120 million unique TCR beta sequences. Study-wide results and limits: Fewer N-insertions than the approximately 680-donor mean were reportedly shown by an Asian-associated ancestry cluster in a later analysis. Specificity for CMV antigens was confirmed in vitro for a few of the CMV-associated chains.

The count of this clone is one. Its antigen is unidentified. The V end was cut by 3 bases, the J end by 2 bases, with 4 bases between. The CDR3 covers 12 residues. The germline CDR1 and CDR2 sequences are SEHNR and FQNEAQ (reference sequence). Primers for the PCR totalled 60 Vbeta and 13 Jbeta. Only in-frame clones appear in the TCRdb table, and some are missing; sequencing was by immunoSEQ multiplex PCR. Here the sample spans approximately 40,000 clones, 86% being singletons. This receptor was taken from a woman aged 40 to 50 in good health and CMV-seropositive. The sequenced sample consisted of PBMCs. The rearrangement links TRBV7-9 to TRBJ2-5; D call uncertain. The CDR3 coding sequence is TGTGCCAGCAGCTTTTTACAAGAGACCCAGTACTTC. This sequence encodes CASSFLQETQYF.